One and the same sample provided the 21 T cell receptor beta chains below, sequenced in a study of Graves' ophthalmopathy and Graves' hyperthyroidism. Transcripts of RNA were the source for amplifying TCR beta CDR3 regions. First-round RT-PCR employed HTBI primers, with a second-round multiplex PCR after it. Via MiXCR, TCRdb re-called the multiplex PCR reads, giving one row per CDR3 protein. The sample has 300,000 to 400,000 distinct CDR3 sequences, 17% seen once. The specimen sequenced was peripheral blood. Source of these receptors: an adult man with Graves' ophthalmopathy.

Ten or more counts support this clonotype. J is TRBJ2-2 and V is TRBV15; TRBD1 agrees at 8 bases. V lost 0 bases to trimming and J lost 13 bases; unmatched junction nucleotides: 7. CDR1 is LNHNV, CDR2 YYDKDF, per germline (reference sequence). The CDR3 is 14 residues long. This CDR3 is CATSRDRGQAMLFF. The DNA of the CDR3 is TGTGCCACCAGCAGAGATCGGGGACAGGCGATGCTGTTTTTT.

This clonotype was detected many times. V is TRBV11-2 and J is TRBJ1-5; a weak D match, TRBD1 (6 bases). The germline V gene has CDR1 SGHAT and CDR2 FQNNGV. Trimming took 5 bases from V and 0 from J, leaving 14 bases between them. The CDR3 loop spans 16 amino acids. The CDR3 sequence: CASSPTGYSSNQPQHF. In DNA, the CDR3 is TGTGCCAGCAGCCCTACAGGGTACTCTAGCAATCAGCCCCAGCATTTT.

This clonotype was found many times. The V call is TRBV7-9, the J call TRBJ2-7, with TRBD1 identical over 12 bases. This CDR3 is built from 19 residues. Unmatched junction bases numbered 14, after V lost 5 bases and J lost 0 bases. CDR1 SEHNR and CDR2 FQNEAQ come from the germline V gene (reference sequence). This chain's CDR3 is CASSPTPGQGAIFSYEQYF. The DNA for the CDR3 is TGTGCCAGCAGCCCAACTCCGGGACAGGGGGCCATCTTCTCCTACGAGCAGTACTTC. The full variable domain, its missing parts supplied by reference TRBV7-9 and TRBJ2-7, is DTGVSQNPRHKITKRGQNVTFRCDPISEHNRLYWYRQTLGQGPEFLTYFQNEAQLEKSRLLSDRFSAERPKGSFSTLEIQRTEQGDSAMYLCASSPTPGQGAIFSYEQYFGPGTRLTVT.

This clonotype was counted many times. The chain recombines TRBV6-5 with TRBJ2-2; the D gene is possibly TRBD1 (5 bases). From germline, CDR1 is MNHEY and CDR2 SVGAGI. V gave up 6 bases and J gave up 2 bases, with 13 bases separating them. The CDR3 loop spans 15 amino acids. CDR3 sequence reads: CASSNGHINTGELFF. In DNA form, the CDR3 reads TGTGCCAGCAGCAACGGACACATCAACACCGGGGAGCTGTTTTTT.

This chain links TRBV5-4 with TRBJ2-7; D is undetermined. Trimming stripped 0 bases from V and 0 bases from J, with 7 bases between. Germline lookup yields CDR1 SGHNT and CDR2 YYREEE (reference sequence). This CDR3 has 14 amino acids. Here the CDR3 reads CASSLDSYSYEQYF. CDR3 bases: TGTGCCAGCAGCTTGGACTCCTACTCCTACGAGCAGTACTTC.

This clonotype turned up a few times. The chain uses TRBV6-2 or TRBV6-3 and TRBJ2-5, with 8 bases that match TRBD1. Germline assignment: CDR1 MNHEY and CDR2 SVGEGT. The CDR3 spans 13 residues. V gave up 6 bases and J gave up 6 bases; unmatched junction bases: 6. The DNA of the CDR3 is TGTGCCAGCAGCAGAGCAGGGGGCAAGACCCAGTACTTC. Its protein is CASSRAGGKTQYF.

This clonotype has ten or more counts. The gene calls are TRBV2 and TRBJ2-2, with D perhaps matching TRBD1 or TRBD2 (6 bases each). The CDR3 covers 14 residues. The V end was cut by 5 bases, the J end by 4 bases, with 11 bases between. Germline V lookup: CDR1 SNHLY, CDR2 FYNNEI. This CDR3 is CASSKGGRTGELFF. The CDR3 DNA follows: TGTGCCAGCAGTAAGGGGGGCCGCACCGGGGAGCTGTTTTTT.

This clonotype has ten or more counts. The chain recombines TRBV6-5 with TRBJ1-2; D gene unclear. The CDR3 spans 14 residues. V lost 0 bases and J 7 bases, leaving 12 bases between the germline ends. The germline V gene has CDR1 MNHEY and CDR2 SVGAGI. This CDR3 is CASSYSRGTGGYTF. CDR3 DNA: TGTGCCAGCAGTTACTCGAGAGGCACGGGTGGCTACACCTTC.

This clonotype appeared a few times. A read error may be the cause here, since a much bigger clone is one base away. V and J are TRBV30 and TRBJ1-6; 11 bases are a match to TRBD1. V lost 7 bases and J lost 10; bases outside the gene matches: 6. The CDR3 length is 13 residues. Germline V gene lookup returns CDR1 GTSNPN and CDR2 SVGIG (reference sequence). Here the CDR3 reads CASLDRGLSPLHF. The CDR3 nucleotides read TGTGCCTCGCTGGACAGGGGGCTCTCACCCCTCCACTTT.

This clonotype was observed many times. This chain joins TRBV14 and TRBJ2-1; 7 nucleotides line up with TRBD2. CDR3 size: 18 residues. Germline V gene lookup returns CDR1 SGHDN and CDR2 FVKESK. V was pared by 4 bases and J by 2 bases, with 14 bases of the junction left unmatched. CDR3 DNA sequence: TGTGCCAGCAGCCCCTCATCAAGAGGGAGGGTCGCCTACAATGAGCAGTTCTTC. Translated: CASSPSSRGRVAYNEQFF.

There are many counts of this clonotype. The rearrangement links TRBV30 to TRBJ1-3; possible D gene TRBD1, 6 bases. Trimming removed 4 bases at V and 4 bases at J, with 17 bases between. The CDR3 is 15 amino acids. Per germline, CDR1 GTSNPN and CDR2 SVGIG (reference sequence). This chain's CDR3 is CAWKLPGTTGNTIYF. CDR3 DNA: TGTGCCTGGAAACTTCCCGGGACAACCGGAAACACCATATATTTT.

This clonotype was recorded at least ten times. The chain employs TRBV19 and TRBJ1-2, with D possibly TRBD1 on 5 matching bases. Trimming shortened V by 5 bases and J by 2 bases, and 18 bases separated the two germline ends. CDR3 size: 16 residues. CDR1 is LNHDA and CDR2 is SQIVND in the germline V gene (reference sequence). CDR3 protein: CASSQPWDGQNYGYTF. CDR3 sequence (DNA): TGTGCCAGTAGTCAACCATGGGACGGTCAGAACTATGGCTACACCTTC.

This clonotype appeared many times. V is TRBV7-9 and J is TRBJ2-7; 7 bases fit TRBD2. Germline trimming cut 1 base from V and 5 bases from J; bases unmatched to any gene: 11. The germline V gene has CDR1 SEHNR and CDR2 FQNEAQ (reference sequence). The CDR3 is 16 amino acids. This CDR3 is CASSLGVAGVQNEQYF. CDR3 DNA sequence: TGTGCCAGCAGCTTAGGGGTCGCGGGAGTTCAAAACGAGCAGTACTTC.

This clonotype was recorded many times. The chain links TRBV28 to TRBJ1-3, with unresolved D. Germline V gives CDR1 MDHEN, CDR2 SYDVKM. Between the trimmed V and J ends, which lost 6 bases and 2 bases, there was a span of 17 bases. This CDR3 region has 16 residues. DNA of the CDR3: TGTGCCAGCAGCACCCCGGCAGTCGGAGCTGGAAACACCATATATTTT. Amino acids: CASSTPAVGAGNTIYF.

This clonotype was observed at least ten times. This chain uses TRBV20-1 with TRBJ2-7; 9 nucleotides line up with TRBD1. The trim removed 7 bases at V and 2 bases at J, leaving 3 bases unmatched. Germline V CDR1 and CDR2: DFQATT, SNEGSKA (reference sequence). This CDR3 is built from 12 residues. The chain's CDR3 is CSGDRAPYEQYF. The CDR3 bases are TGCAGTGGGGACAGGGCACCCTACGAGCAGTACTTC.

This clonotype has ten or more counts. The gene calls are TRBV7-3 and TRBJ2-5, with D unclear. This CDR3 has 14 residues. Per the germline V gene, CDR1 is SGHTA and CDR2 is FQGTGA. V shed 5 bases and J shed 2 bases, with 12 bases lying between them. CDR3 sequence reads: CASSNPDAQETQYF. In DNA form, the CDR3 reads TGTGCCAGCAGCAACCCGGACGCTCAAGAGACCCAGTACTTC.

This clonotype was recorded at least ten times. The chain joins TRBV19 to TRBJ1-5; TRBD1 is a possible D gene (6 bases). Germline V gives CDR1 LNHDA, CDR2 SQIVND (reference sequence). V was trimmed by 4 bases and J by 0 bases, leaving 16 bases between them. The CDR3 spans 17 residues. The CDR3 DNA reads as TGTGCCAGTAGTACACAGGGTAGGACACTTAGCAATCAGCCCCAGCATTTT. It codes for CASSTQGRTLSNQPQHF.

The chain combines TRBV6-5 with TRBJ1-2; D is perhaps TRBD1 (5 bases). Trimming stripped 0 bases from V and 3 bases from J, with 11 bases between. The CDR3 covers 15 residues. From germline, CDR1 is MNHEY and CDR2 SVGAGI. The CDR3, as DNA: TGTGCCAGCAGTTACTCTATCGGGGGGGACTATGGCTACACCTTC. This sequence encodes CASSYSIGGDYGYTF.

This clonotype was counted only a few times. Given a much more abundant clone one base away, this may be a read error. This chain links TRBV11-1 with TRBJ2-1; 7 bases line up with TRBD2. CDR3 size: 16 residues. CDR1 is SGHAT and CDR2 is FQDESV in the germline V gene (reference sequence). J gave up 11 bases and V 6 bases, and 19 bases lay outside the gene matches. The CDR3 here is CASRFVLPGGRAKQFF. In nucleotides, the CDR3 is TGTGCCAGCAGGTTTGTACTTCCGGGGGGAAGGGCCAAGCAGTTCTTC. The full variable domain, its missing parts supplied by reference TRBV11-1 and TRBJ2-1, is EAEVAQSPRYKITEKSQAVAFWCDPISGHATLYWYRQILGQGPELLVQFQDESVVDDSQLPKDRFSAERLKGVDSTLKIQPAELGDSAMYLCASRFVLPGGRAKQFFGPGTRLTVL.

At least ten counts were recorded for this clonotype. CDR3 region: CASALEGRQETQYF. As DNA, the CDR3 is TGCGCCAGCGCATTGGAGGGACGACAAGAGACCCAGTACTTC. The chain links TRBV5-1 to TRBJ2-5; D is possibly TRBD2 (6 bases). This CDR3 has 14 residues. V gave up 7 bases and J gave up 2 bases, with 15 bases separating them. Germline CDR1 SGHRS, CDR2 YFSETQ.

Many counts were recorded for this clonotype. The chain carries TRBV5-1 and TRBJ1-1; a possible D gene is TRBD1 (6 bases). Germline assignment: CDR1 SGHRS and CDR2 YFSETQ. The ends were cut back, 4 bases at V and 4 bases at J, with 11 bases in the middle. The CDR3 is 13 amino acids. Here the CDR3 DNA reads TGCGCCAGCAGCGGGGACATTAGCACTGAAGCTTTCTTT. This sequence encodes CASSGDISTEAFF.